These 11 T cell receptor beta chains were sequenced from one sample in a study of early T cells in non-severe SARS-CoV-2 infection. TCRdb re-called the 5' RACE reads with MiXCR, one entry per CDR3 protein. In the table there are tens of thousands of distinct CDR3 sequences, approximately 15% of which are singletons. The sequencing sample was made of whole blood. These receptors were taken from an adult who was a healthcare worker with PCR-confirmed SARS-CoV-2 infection or an uninfected control (not recorded which).

This clonotype was detected ten times or more. The chain's CDR3 is CASSVAVQETQYF. CDR3 in DNA: TGTGCCAGCAGCGTAGCGGTACAAGAGACCCAGTACTTC. V gene TRBV9 combines with J gene TRBJ2-5; D is uncertain. The CDR3 is made up of 13 amino acids. Germline CDR1 SGDLS, CDR2 YYNGEE. V shed 0 bases and J shed 2 bases, with 5 bases lying between them.

As to this clonotype: A much larger clone differs from this one at a single base, so this may be a read error. The chain couples TRBV28 to TRBJ1-2; D might be TRBD1 (5 bases). CDR1 MDHEN and CDR2 SYDVKM come from the germline V gene. The CDR3 extends over 16 amino acids. The DNA for the CDR3 is TGTGCCAGCAGTTTTGGGTCTTACAGGCCCAACTATGGCTACGCCTTC. Translating it yields CASSFGSYRPNYGYAF.

This clonotype has a handful of counts. The chain carries TRBV27 and TRBJ2-2, with 8 positions matching TRBD1. The CDR3 has 16 amino acids. Germline CDR1 and CDR2: MNHEY and SMNVEV (reference sequence). Trimming cost V 6 bases and J 2 bases; bases outside gene matches: 8. CDR3 sequence (DNA): TGTGCCAGCAGCTTTCAGGGGGCGTCCAACACCGGGGAGCTGTTTTTT. Translation: CASSFQGASNTGELFF.

This clonotype was seen more than once but under ten times. The gene calls are TRBV20-1 and TRBJ1-6, with D unresolved. Trimming stripped 0 bases from V and 8 bases from J, with 11 bases between. The CDR3 consists of 14 residues. Germline lookup yields CDR1 DFQATT and CDR2 SNEGSKA (reference sequence). The CDR3 DNA follows: TGCAGTGCTAGAGATCCTCAGGAGTATTCACCCCTCCACTTT. Its protein product is CSARDPQEYSPLHF.

This clonotype was counted between two and nine times. The V gene is TRBV28, the J gene TRBJ2-1; unclear D gene. Germline V lookup: CDR1 MDHEN, CDR2 SYDVKM. The CDR3 is 15 residues long. V lost 7 bases to trimming and J lost 0 bases, with 13 bases between them. DNA for the CDR3: TGTGCCAGCACCCCCCGCCCTGGCTCCTACAATGAGCAGTTCTTC. Encoded protein: CASTPRPGSYNEQFF.

This clonotype occurred a few times. The chain combines TRBV28 with TRBJ2-7, with TRBD1 identical over 7 bases. After removal of 4 bases from V and 8 bases from J, the junction contained 11 bases not matched to a gene. Germline V CDR1 and CDR2: MDHEN, SYDVKM. This CDR3 is built from 14 residues. The CDR3 bases are TGTGCCAGCAGTTCGGGAAGGGGGCCTACGAAGCAGTACTTC. It translates to CASSSGRGPTKQYF.

The chain carries TRBV4-1 and TRBJ1-5, with 9 bases fitting TRBD1. The CDR3 runs to 16 residues. Looked up from germline, CDR1 is MGHRA and CDR2 is YSYEKL. The V segment lost 3 bases and the J segment 11 bases; nucleotides outside the gene matches: 14. The CDR3 loop is CASSQAGQGSSGAQHF. The CDR3 DNA reads TGCGCCAGCAGCCAGGCCGGACAGGGGTCCTCTGGGGCCCAGCATTTT.

In its sample, this clonotype was seen a few times. V usage is TRBV27 and J usage is TRBJ2-1, with TRBD1 identical over 8 bases. Germline V gene sequence: CDR1 MNHEY, CDR2 SMNVEV (reference sequence). There are 15 residues in the CDR3. Trimming took 5 bases from V and 8 from J; bases not matched to a gene: 11. The CDR3 nucleotides are TGTGCCAGCAGTGGCCGGGACAGGCGCAGGGATGAGCAGTTCTTC. Translated, it gives CASSGRDRRRDEQFF.

V usage is TRBV29-1 and J usage is TRBJ1-2; D gene uncertain. The CDR3 length is 12 residues. Trimming shortened V by 4 bases and J by 4 bases, and 10 bases separated the two germline ends. The V gene's germline CDR1 is SQVTM and CDR2 ANQGSEA. The CDR3 bases are TGCAGCGTTGCTGCGGGAGGCTATGGCTACACCTTC. It translates to CSVAAGGYGYTF.

The chain recombines TRBV29-1 with TRBJ1-1, with 8 bases aligning to TRBD1. V was clipped by 4 bases and J by 4 bases; unmatched bases: 2. CDR3 length: 12 residues. Germline CDR1 is SQVTM and CDR2 is ANQGSEA. CDR3 in DNA: TGCAGCGTTGGAACAGGGGGCACTGAAGCTTTCTTT. Translation gives CSVGTGGTEAFF.

This sequence joins TRBV12-2 and TRBJ2-7. TRBV12-2 is classified as a pseudogene. The length of the CDR3 is 11 residues. The CDR3 protein is CATRDRGEQYF. As DNA, the CDR3 is TGTGCAACTCGGGATAGAGGAGAGCAGTACTTC.